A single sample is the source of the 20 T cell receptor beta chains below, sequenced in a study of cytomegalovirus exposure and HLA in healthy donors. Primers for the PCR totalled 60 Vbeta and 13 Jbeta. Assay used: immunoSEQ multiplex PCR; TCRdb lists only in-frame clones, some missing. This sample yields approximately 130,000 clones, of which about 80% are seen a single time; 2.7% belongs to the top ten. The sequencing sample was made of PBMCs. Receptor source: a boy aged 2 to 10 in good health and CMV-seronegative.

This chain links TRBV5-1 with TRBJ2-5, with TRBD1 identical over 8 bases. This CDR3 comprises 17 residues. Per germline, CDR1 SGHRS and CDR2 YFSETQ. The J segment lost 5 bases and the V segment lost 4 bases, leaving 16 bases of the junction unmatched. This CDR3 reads CASSPGQVVTGGETQYF. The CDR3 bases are TGCGCCAGCAGCCCGGGACAGGTCGTCACCGGGGGCGAGACCCAGTACTTC.

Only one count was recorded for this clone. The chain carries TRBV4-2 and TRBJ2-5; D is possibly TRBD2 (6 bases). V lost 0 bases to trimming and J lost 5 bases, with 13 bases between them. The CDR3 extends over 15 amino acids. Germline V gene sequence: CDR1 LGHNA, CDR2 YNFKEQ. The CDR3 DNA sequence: TGTGCCAGCAGCCAAGAACGTGGAGGAGGGGAGACCCAGTACTTC. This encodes CASSQERGGGETQYF.

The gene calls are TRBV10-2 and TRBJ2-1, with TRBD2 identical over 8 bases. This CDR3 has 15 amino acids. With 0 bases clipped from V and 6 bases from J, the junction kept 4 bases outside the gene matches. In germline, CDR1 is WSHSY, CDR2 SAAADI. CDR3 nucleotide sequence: TGCGCCAGCAGTGAGTCGAGCGGGAGTGGCAATGAGCAGTTCTTC. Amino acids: CASSESSGSGNEQFF.

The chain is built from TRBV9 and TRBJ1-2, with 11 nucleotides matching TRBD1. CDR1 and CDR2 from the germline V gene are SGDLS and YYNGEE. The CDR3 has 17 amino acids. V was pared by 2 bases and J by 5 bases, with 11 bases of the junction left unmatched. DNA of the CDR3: TGTGCCAGCAGCGTTGGGACAGGGGGATTTCCTGGATATGGCTACACCTTC. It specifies CASSVGTGGFPGYGYTF. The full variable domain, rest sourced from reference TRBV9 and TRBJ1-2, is DSGVTQTPKHLITATGQRVTLRCSPRSGDLSVYWYQQSLDQGLQFLIQYYNGEERAKGNILERFSAQQFPDLHSELNLSSLELGDSALYFCASSVGTGGFPGYGYTFGSGTRLTVV.

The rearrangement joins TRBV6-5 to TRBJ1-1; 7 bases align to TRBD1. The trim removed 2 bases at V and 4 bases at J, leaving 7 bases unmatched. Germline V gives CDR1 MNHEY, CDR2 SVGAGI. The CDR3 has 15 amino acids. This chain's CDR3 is CASSYRRRGLTEAFF. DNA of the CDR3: TGTGCCAGCAGTTACCGTCGTAGGGGGCTCACTGAAGCTTTCTTT.

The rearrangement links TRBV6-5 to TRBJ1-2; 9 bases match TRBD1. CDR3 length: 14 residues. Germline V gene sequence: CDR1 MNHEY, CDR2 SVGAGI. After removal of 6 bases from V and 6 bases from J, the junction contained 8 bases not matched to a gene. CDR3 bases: TGTGCCAGCAGCCGGGGGGACAGGGATAATGGCTACACCTTC. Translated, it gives CASSRGDRDNGYTF.

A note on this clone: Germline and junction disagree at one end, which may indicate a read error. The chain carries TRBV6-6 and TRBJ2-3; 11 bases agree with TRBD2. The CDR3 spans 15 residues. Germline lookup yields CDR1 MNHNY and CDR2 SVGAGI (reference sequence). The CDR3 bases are TGTGCCAGCACCTCTCCGGGACTAGCGGCGTATACGCAATATTTT. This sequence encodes CASTSPGLAAYTQYF.

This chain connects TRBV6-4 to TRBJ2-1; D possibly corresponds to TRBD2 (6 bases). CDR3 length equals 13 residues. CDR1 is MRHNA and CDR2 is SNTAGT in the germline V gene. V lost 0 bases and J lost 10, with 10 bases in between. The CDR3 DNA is TGTGCCAGCAGTGACTCTTACAGCGGGGAGCAGTTCTTC. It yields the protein CASSDSYSGEQFF.

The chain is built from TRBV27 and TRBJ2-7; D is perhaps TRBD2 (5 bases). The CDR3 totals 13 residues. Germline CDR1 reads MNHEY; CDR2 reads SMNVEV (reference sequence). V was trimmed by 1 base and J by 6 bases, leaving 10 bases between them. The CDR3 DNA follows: TGTGCCAGCAGTTTATTGCCAGGAGGCGAGCAGTACTTC. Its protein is CASSLLPGGEQYF.

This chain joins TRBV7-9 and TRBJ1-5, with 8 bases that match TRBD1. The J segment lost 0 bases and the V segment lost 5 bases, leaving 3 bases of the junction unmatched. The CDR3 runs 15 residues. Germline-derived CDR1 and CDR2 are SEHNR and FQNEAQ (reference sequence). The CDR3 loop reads CASSHDRGSNQPQHF. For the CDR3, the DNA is TGTGCCAGCAGCCACGACAGGGGTAGCAATCAGCCCCAGCATTTT. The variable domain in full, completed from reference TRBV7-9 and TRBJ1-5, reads DTGVSQNPRHKITKRGQNVTFRCDPISEHNRLYWYRQTLGQGPEFLTYFQNEAQLEKSRLLSDRFSAERPKGSFSTLEIQRTEQGDSAMYLCASSHDRGSNQPQHFGDGTRLSIL.

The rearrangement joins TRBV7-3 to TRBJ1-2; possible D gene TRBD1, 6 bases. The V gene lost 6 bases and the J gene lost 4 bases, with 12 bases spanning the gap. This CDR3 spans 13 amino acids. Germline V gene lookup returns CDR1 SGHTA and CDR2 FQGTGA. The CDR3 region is CASSKGDLYGYTF. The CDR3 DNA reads TGTGCCAGCAGTAAGGGGGACCTCTATGGCTACACCTTC.

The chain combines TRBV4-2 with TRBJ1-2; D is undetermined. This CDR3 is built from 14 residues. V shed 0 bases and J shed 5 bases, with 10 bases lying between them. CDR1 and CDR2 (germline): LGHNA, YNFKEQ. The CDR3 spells CASSQDLSSYGYTF. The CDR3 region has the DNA TGTGCCAGCAGCCAAGATCTGAGTAGTTATGGCTACACCTTC.

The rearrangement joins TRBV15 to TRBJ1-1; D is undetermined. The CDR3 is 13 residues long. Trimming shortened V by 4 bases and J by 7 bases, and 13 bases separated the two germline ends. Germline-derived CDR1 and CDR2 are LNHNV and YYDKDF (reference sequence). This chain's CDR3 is CATSTDTYFEAFF. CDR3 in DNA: TGTGCCACCAGCACAGACACCTACTTTGAAGCTTTCTTT.

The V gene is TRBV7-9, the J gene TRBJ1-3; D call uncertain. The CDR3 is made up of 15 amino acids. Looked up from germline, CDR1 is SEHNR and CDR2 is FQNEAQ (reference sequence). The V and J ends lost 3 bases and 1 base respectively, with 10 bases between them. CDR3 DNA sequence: TGTGCCAGCAGCTTCTGGGCTTGGTCTGGAAACACCATATATTTT. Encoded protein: CASSFWAWSGNTIYF.

CDR3 region: CASSRTSGYEQYV. The DNA for the CDR3 is TGTGCCAGCAGCAGGACTAGCGGATACGAGCAGTACGTC. The chain has TRBV7-8 and TRBJ2-7; 10 nucleotides agree with TRBD2. The V gene end was trimmed by 5 bases and the J gene end by 4 bases; junction bases not matched to a gene: 2. CDR3 length: 13 residues. The germline gives CDR1 SGHVS, CDR2 FQNEAQ.

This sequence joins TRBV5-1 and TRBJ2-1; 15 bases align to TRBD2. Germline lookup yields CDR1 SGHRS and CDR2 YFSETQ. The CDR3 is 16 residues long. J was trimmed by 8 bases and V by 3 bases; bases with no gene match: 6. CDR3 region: CASSSGTSGRFYEQFF. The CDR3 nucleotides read TGCGCCAGCAGCTCGGGGACTAGCGGGAGGTTCTATGAGCAGTTCTTC.

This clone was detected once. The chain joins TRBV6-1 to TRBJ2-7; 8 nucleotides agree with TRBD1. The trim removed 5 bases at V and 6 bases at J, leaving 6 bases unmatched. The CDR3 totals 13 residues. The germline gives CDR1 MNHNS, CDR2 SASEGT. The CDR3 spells CASSWTGSGEQYF. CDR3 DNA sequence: TGTGCCAGCAGTTGGACAGGGTCGGGCGAGCAGTACTTC.

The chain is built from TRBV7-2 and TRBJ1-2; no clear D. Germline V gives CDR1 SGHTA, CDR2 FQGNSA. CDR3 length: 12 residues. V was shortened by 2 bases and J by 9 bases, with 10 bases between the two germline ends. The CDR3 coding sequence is TGTGCCAGCAGCTTATTTGAGACTAGCTACACCTTC. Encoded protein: CASSLFETSYTF.

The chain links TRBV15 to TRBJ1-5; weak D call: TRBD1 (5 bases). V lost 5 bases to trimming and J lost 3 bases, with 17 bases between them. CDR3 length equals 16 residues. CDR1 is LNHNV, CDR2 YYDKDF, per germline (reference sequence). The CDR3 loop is CATSRPGREYNQPQHF. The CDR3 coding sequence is TGTGCCACCAGCCGTCCAGGGAGGGAATACAATCAGCCCCAGCATTTT.

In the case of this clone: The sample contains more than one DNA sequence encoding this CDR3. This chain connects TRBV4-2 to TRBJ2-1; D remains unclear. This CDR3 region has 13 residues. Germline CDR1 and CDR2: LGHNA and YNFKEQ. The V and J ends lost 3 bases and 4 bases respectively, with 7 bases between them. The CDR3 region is CASSQLGYNEQFF. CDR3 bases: TGTGCCAGCAGCCAGCTAGGATACAATGAGCAGTTCTTC.